The entry below gives a single T cell receptor beta chain sequence along with its context. This sample is part of a study of blood T cell repertoires in COVID-19. On the study more broadly: PBMCs, B-cell-depleted T cells, or T cells were the source of the cDNA or gDNA that made up the material.

Sequencing was performed with immunoSEQ multiplex PCR; in TCRdb, only in-frame clones are kept and a portion is missing. The table shows around 42,000 clones, with about four fifths occurring only once. The sequenced sample was peripheral blood. The TCR originated in a woman between 55 and 75 years old with acute or convalescent COVID-19.

The CDR3, as DNA: TGTGCCAGCAGCTCCCCGGACAGGGAGTCCACCGGGGAGCTGTTTTTT. Its protein product is CASSSPDRESTGELFF. V is TRBV7-3 and J is TRBJ2-2; 8 positions match TRBD1. CDR1 SGHTA and CDR2 FQGTGA come from the germline V gene. V shed 4 bases and J 4 bases; nucleotides not matched to a gene: 8. This CDR3 is 16 amino acids long.